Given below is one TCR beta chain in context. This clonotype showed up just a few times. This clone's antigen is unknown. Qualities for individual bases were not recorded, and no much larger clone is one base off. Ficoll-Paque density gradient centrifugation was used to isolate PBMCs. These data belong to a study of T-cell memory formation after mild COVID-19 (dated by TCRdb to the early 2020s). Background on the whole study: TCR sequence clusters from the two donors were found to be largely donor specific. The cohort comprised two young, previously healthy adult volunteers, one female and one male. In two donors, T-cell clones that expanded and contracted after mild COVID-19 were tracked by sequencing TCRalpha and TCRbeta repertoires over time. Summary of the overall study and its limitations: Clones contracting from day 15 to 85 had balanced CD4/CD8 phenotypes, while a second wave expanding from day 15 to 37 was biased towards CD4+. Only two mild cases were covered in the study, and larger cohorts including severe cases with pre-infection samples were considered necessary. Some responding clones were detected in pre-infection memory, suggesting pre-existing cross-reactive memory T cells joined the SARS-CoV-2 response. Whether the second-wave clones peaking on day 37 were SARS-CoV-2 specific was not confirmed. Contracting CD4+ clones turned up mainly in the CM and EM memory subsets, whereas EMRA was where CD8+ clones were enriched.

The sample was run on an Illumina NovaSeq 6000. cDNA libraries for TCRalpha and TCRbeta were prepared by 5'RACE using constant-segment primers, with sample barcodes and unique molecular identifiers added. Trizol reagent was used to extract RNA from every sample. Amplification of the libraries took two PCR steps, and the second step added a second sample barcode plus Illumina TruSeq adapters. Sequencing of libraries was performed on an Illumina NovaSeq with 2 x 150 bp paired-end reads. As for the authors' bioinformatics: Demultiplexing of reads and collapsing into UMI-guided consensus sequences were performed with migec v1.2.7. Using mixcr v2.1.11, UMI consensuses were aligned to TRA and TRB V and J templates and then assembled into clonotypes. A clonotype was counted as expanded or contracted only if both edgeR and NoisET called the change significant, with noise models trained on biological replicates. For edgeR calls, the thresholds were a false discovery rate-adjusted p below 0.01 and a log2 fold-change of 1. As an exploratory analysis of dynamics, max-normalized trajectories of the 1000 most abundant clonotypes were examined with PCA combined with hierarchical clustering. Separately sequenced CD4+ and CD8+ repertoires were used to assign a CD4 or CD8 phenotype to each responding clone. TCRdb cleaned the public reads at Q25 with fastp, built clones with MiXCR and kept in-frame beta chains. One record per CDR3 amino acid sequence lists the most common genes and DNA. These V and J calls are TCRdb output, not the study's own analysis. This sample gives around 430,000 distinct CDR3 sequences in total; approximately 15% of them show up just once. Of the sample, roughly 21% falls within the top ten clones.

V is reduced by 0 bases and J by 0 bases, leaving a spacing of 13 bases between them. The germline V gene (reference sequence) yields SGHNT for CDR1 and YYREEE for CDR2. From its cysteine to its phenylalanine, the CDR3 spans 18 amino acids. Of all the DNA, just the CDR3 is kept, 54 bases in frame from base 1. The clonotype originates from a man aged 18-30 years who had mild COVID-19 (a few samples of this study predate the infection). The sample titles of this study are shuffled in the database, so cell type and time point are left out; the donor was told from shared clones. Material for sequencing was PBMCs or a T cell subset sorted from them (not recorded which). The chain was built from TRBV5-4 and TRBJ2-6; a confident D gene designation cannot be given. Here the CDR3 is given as CASSLDVAFPSGANVLTF. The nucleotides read TGTGCCAGCAGCTTGGATGTAGCCTTTCCCTCTGGGGCCAACGTCCTGACTTTC.